Listed below are T cell receptor beta chains from one sample, sequenced in a study of T cells in tuberculosis. The data were produced by immunoSEQ multiplex PCR, yet TCRdb's version contains in-frame clones alone and is incomplete. This table has over 25,000 clones, roughly 94% appearing once. Here the sequenced sample was PBMCs, taken at tuberculosis diagnosis. These receptors originate from an adult with tuberculosis. CDR3s include the opening cysteine and the closing phenylalanine or tryptophan. The D gene is left open where the match is weak. A clone size is listed for some rows: how often the clone was seen (once, few, many), or a class if it is expanded.

D gene: .
J gene: TRBJ2-3
clone size: .
V gene: TRBV7-3
CDR3 DNA: TGTGCCAGCAGCTCCCCACAGGGTAGCACAGATACGCAGTATTTT
CDR3 protein: CASSSPQGSTDTQYF

D gene: .
J gene: TRBJ1-5
clone size: .
V gene: TRBV2
CDR3 DNA: TGTGCCAGCAATCACAGGGTCAATCAGCCCCAGCATTTT
CDR3 protein: CASNHRVNQPQHF

D gene: TRBD2
J gene: TRBJ2-3
clone size: .
V gene: TRBV30
CDR3 DNA: TGTGCCTGGGATCCGGGACTAGCGGGAGGAACAGATACGCAGTATTTT
CDR3 protein: CAWDPGLAGGTDTQYF

D gene: .
J gene: TRBJ2-7
clone size: .
V gene: TRBV10-3
CDR3 DNA: TGTGCCATCAGTGAGTCGAGGGGGTTTTTAGAGAGGGACGGCGGCTACGAGCAGTACTTC
CDR3 protein: CAISESRGFLERDGGYEQYF

D gene: .
J gene: TRBJ1-1
clone size: .
V gene: TRBV20-1
CDR3 DNA: TGCAGTGCTAGAGGAGGAGCTGAAGCTTTCTTT
CDR3 protein: CSARGGAEAFF

D gene: TRBD2
J gene: TRBJ2-1
clone size: .
V gene: TRBV7-8
CDR3 DNA: TGTGCCAGCAGCTCTAGCGGAAACTACAATGAGCAGTTCTTC
CDR3 protein: CASSSSGNYNEQFF

D gene: .
J gene: TRBJ2-7
clone size: .
V gene: TRBV28
CDR3 DNA: TGTGCCAGCAGTCCCACCCCGATTTGGGGGGGCGCCTACGAGCAGTACTTC
CDR3 protein: CASSPTPIWGGAYEQYF

D gene: .
J gene: TRBJ2-3
clone size: few
V gene: TRBV10-3
CDR3 DNA: TGTGCCATCAGTGAGTCCGGGACTTCCACAGATACGCAGTATTTT
CDR3 protein: CAISESGTSTDTQYF

D gene: TRBD1
J gene: TRBJ2-3
clone size: once
V gene: TRBV10-1
CDR3 DNA: TGCGCCAGCAGTGAGTACAGGGGTGAGGCAGATACGCAGTATTTT
CDR3 protein: CASSEYRGEADTQYF

D gene: TRBD1
J gene: TRBJ2-7
clone size: .
V gene: TRBV5-6
CDR3 DNA: TGTGCCAGCAGCTTGTTGGGACAGGGGATTATCTACGAGCAGTACTTC
CDR3 protein: CASSLLGQGIIYEQYF

D gene: .
J gene: TRBJ1-2
clone size: .
V gene: TRBV23-1
CDR3 DNA: TGCGCCAGCAGTCAATCGGCCCCGAAGACAGCTAACTATGGCTACACCTTC
CDR3 protein: CASSQSAPKTANYGYTF

D gene: .
J gene: TRBJ1-5
clone size: .
V gene: TRBV28
CDR3 DNA: TGTGCCAGCTTTATGGGGGCTCAGCCCCAGCATTTT
CDR3 protein: CASFMGAQPQHF

D gene: TRBD1
J gene: TRBJ2-1
clone size: .
V gene: TRBV19
CDR3 DNA: TGTGCCAGTAGTCCTACACAGGGGTCCTACAATGAGCAGTTCTTC
CDR3 protein: CASSPTQGSYNEQFF

D gene: .
J gene: TRBJ2-1
clone size: .
V gene: TRBV27
CDR3 DNA: .
CDR3 protein: CASSSSGWAGGPEQFF

D gene: .
J gene: TRBJ1-5
clone size: .
V gene: TRBV7-3
CDR3 DNA: TGTGCCAGCAGCCTCGCCGAGGGTCAGCCCCAGCATTTT
CDR3 protein: CASSLAEGQPQHF

D gene: .
J gene: TRBJ1-5
clone size: .
V gene: TRBV27
CDR3 DNA: TGTGCCAGCAAAACAGGCAGCAATCAGCCCCAGCATTTT
CDR3 protein: CASKTGSNQPQHF

D gene: TRBD1
J gene: TRBJ1-2
clone size: .
V gene: TRBV5-1
CDR3 DNA: TGCGCCAGCAGCTGGGAACGGAGGACAGGACTATATGGCTACACCTTC
CDR3 protein: CASSWERRTGLYGYTF

D gene: TRBD1
J gene: TRBJ2-2
clone size: .
V gene: TRBV19
CDR3 DNA: TGTGCCAGTAGTAAAGGACAGGGGGTAACCGGGGAGCTGTTTTTT
CDR3 protein: CASSKGQGVTGELFF

D gene: TRBD1
J gene: TRBJ2-1
clone size: .
V gene: TRBV5-4
CDR3 DNA: TGTGCCAGCAGCCGGGACCCAGGGGGTTACAATGAGCAGTTCTTC
CDR3 protein: CASSRDPGGYNEQFF

D gene: TRBD1
J gene: TRBJ1-4
clone size: .
V gene: TRBV19
CDR3 DNA: TGTGCCAGTAGTCTTAGACAGGGGGGTGAAAAACTGTTTTTT
CDR3 protein: CASSLRQGGEKLFF

D gene: TRBD1
J gene: TRBJ2-4
clone size: .
V gene: TRBV5-4
CDR3 DNA: TGTGCCAGCAGCCCAGGACAGGGACAGGGGGTCAACATTCAGTACTTC
CDR3 protein: CASSPGQGQGVNIQYF

D gene: .
J gene: TRBJ2-2
clone size: .
V gene: TRBV5-1
CDR3 DNA: TGCGCCAGCAGCCCATCGACAGGGAACACCGGGGAGCTGTTTTTT
CDR3 protein: CASSPSTGNTGELFF

D gene: .
J gene: TRBJ2-1
clone size: .
V gene: TRBV6-5
CDR3 DNA: TGTGCCAGCAGTTACTTGGCTAGCCCACCTTACAATGAGCAGTTCTTC
CDR3 protein: CASSYLASPPYNEQFF

D gene: TRBD2
J gene: TRBJ2-5
clone size: .
V gene: TRBV2
CDR3 DNA: TGTGCCAGCAGTGAAGCTTTAGCGGGAGGGACAGAGACCCAGTACTTC
CDR3 protein: CASSEALAGGTETQYF

D gene: TRBD1
J gene: TRBJ1-2
clone size: .
V gene: TRBV18
CDR3 DNA: TGTGCCAGCTCATCTCGACAGGGATCTAACTATGGCTACACCTTC
CDR3 protein: CASSSRQGSNYGYTF

D gene: .
J gene: TRBJ2-1
clone size: .
V gene: TRBV19
CDR3 DNA: TGTGCCAGTACTCCCGAGAGGGGGGGTAGCGATGAGCAGTTCTTC
CDR3 protein: CASTPERGGSDEQFF

D gene: .
J gene: TRBJ1-1
clone size: .
V gene: TRBV6-5
CDR3 DNA: TGTGCCAGCAGTTATGCGAAGTCGAACACTGAAGCTTTCTTT
CDR3 protein: CASSYAKSNTEAFF

D gene: .
J gene: TRBJ1-3
clone size: few
V gene: TRBV13
CDR3 DNA: TGTGCCAGCAGTAGGGGTACAGGAAACACCATATATTTT
CDR3 protein: CASSRGTGNTIYF

D gene: .
J gene: TRBJ2-1
clone size: .
V gene: TRBV4-1
CDR3 DNA: TGCGCCAGCGGGCAGGGGATCAATGAGCAGTTCTTC
CDR3 protein: CASGQGINEQFF

D gene: .
J gene: TRBJ1-1
clone size: .
V gene: TRBV11-2
CDR3 DNA: TGTGCCAGCAGCTTAACGGGTGGGACTGAAGCTTTCTTT
CDR3 protein: CASSLTGGTEAFF